What follows are 6 T cell receptor beta chains derived from one specimen sequenced in a study of early T cells in non-severe SARS-CoV-2 infection. TCRdb used MiXCR to reprocess the 5' RACE reads, holding one entry per CDR3 protein. The repertoire holds roughly 26,000 distinct CDR3 sequences, with around 5.5% as singletons. Sequencing was carried out using whole blood. All receptors come from an adult who was a healthcare worker with PCR-confirmed SARS-CoV-2 infection or an uninfected control (not recorded which).

This clonotype was recorded a few times. The V gene is TRBV20-1, the J gene TRBJ2-5, with 11 bases identical to TRBD2. The CDR3 consists of 13 residues. With V trimmed by 6 bases and J by 2 bases, 2 bases remained unmatched. Germline loops: CDR1 DFQATT, CDR2 SNEGSKA (reference sequence). DNA of the CDR3: TGCAGTGCAAGACTAGCGGGGCAAGAGACCCAGTACTTC. Residues: CSARLAGQETQYF.

Ten or more counts support this clonotype. This chain joins TRBV9 and TRBJ2-3; TRBD2 is a possible D gene (6 bases). Germline V CDR1 and CDR2: SGDLS, YYNGEE. The ends were cut back, 0 bases at V and 1 base at J, with 15 bases in the middle. This CDR3 is 17 amino acids long. The CDR3 DNA reads as TGTGCCAGCAGCGTAGGGGGAGGAGGATGGGGCACAGATACGCAGTATTTT. Protein product: CASSVGGGGWGTDTQYF.

This rearrangement joins TRBV9 to TRBJ2-1; 10 positions match TRBD1. Germline CDR1 SGDLS, CDR2 YYNGEE. V was pared by 4 bases and J by 10 bases, with 8 bases of the junction left unmatched. This CDR3 comprises 14 residues. CDR3 DNA: TGTGCCAGCAGCCCGCTGGGGACAGGGGTCGAGCAGTTCTTC. This sequence encodes CASSPLGTGVEQFF. Supplemented by reference TRBV9 and TRBJ2-1, the full variable domain reads DSGVTQTPKHLITATGQRVTLRCSPRSGDLSVYWYQQSLDQGLQFLIQYYNGEERAKGNILERFSAQQFPDLHSELNLSSLELGDSALYFCASSPLGTGVEQFFGPGTRLTVL.

This clonotype was recorded many times. The J gene is TRBJ2-7, the V gene TRBV12-3 or TRBV12-4, with D possibly being TRBD2 (5 bases). With 4 bases removed from V and 0 bases from J, the gap between germline ends came to 13 bases. CDR3 length: 15 residues. The CDR3, as DNA: TGTGCCAGCAGTTCTGGGGAGACCAGCTCCTACGAGCAGTACTTC. The encoded protein is CASSSGETSSYEQYF.

This clonotype ranks as medium-sized. The V call is TRBV27, the J call TRBJ1-4, with D possibly being TRBD1 (6 bases). The CDR3 contains 15 residues. Germline-derived CDR1 and CDR2 are MNHEY and SMNVEV (reference sequence). V lost 6 bases and J 2 bases, leaving 13 bases between the germline ends. In DNA, the CDR3 is TGTGCCAGCAGGCGGGGGGGGCTCACTAATGAAAAACTGTTTTTT. It translates to CASRRGGLTNEKLFF.

V and J are TRBV4-3 and TRBJ1-1, with a possible D match to TRBD1 (6 bases). The CDR3 sequence is 15 residues long. Germline V gene lookup returns CDR1 LGHNA and CDR2 YSLEER. Between the trimmed V and J ends, which lost 0 bases and 1 base, there was a span of 9 bases. Written as DNA, the CDR3 is TGCGCCAGCAGCCAAGATACGGGGGCGAACACTGAAGCTTTCTTT. It is translated as CASSQDTGANTEAFF.